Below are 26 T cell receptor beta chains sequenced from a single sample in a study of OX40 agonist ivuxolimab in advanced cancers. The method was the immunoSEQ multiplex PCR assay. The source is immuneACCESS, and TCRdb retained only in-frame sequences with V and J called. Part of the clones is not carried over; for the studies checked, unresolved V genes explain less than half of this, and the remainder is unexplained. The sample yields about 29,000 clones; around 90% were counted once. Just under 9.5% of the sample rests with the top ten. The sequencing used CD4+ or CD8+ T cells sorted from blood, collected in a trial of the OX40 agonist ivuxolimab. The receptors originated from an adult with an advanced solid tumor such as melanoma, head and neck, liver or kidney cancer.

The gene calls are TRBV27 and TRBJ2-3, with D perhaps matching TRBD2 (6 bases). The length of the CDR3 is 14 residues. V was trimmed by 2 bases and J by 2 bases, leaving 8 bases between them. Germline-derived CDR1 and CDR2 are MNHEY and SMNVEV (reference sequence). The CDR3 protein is CASSLRGFTDTQYF. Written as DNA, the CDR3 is TGTGCCAGCAGTTTACGGGGGTTCACAGATACGCAGTATTTT.

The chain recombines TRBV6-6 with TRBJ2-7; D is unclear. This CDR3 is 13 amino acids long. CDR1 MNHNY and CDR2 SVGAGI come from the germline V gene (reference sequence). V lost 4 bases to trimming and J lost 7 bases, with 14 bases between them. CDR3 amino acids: CASSSPRLYEQYF. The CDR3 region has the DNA TGTGCCAGCAGTTCCCCCAGGTTATATGAGCAGTACTTC.

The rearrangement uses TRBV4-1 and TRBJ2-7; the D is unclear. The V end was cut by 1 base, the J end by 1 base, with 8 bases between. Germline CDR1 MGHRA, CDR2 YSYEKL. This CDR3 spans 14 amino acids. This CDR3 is CASSQATVSYEQYF. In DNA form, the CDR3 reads TGCGCCAGCAGCCAAGCGACGGTATCCTACGAGCAGTACTTC.

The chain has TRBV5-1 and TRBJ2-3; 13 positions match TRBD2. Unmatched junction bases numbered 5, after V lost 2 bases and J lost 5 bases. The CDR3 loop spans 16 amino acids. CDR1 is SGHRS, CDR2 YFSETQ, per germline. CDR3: CASSLQLAGGRDTQYF. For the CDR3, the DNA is TGCGCCAGCAGCTTACAACTAGCGGGGGGGAGAGATACGCAGTATTTT.

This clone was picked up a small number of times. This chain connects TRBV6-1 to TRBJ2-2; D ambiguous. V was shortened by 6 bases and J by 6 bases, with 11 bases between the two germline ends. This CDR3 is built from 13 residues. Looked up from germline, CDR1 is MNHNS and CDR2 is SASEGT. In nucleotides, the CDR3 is TGTGCCAGCAGCCCCGAGACGGCCGGGGAGCTGTTTTTT. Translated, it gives CASSPETAGELFF.

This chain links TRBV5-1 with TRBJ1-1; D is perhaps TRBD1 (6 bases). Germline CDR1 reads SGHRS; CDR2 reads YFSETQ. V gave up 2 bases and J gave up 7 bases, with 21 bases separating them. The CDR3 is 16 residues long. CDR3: CASSFAEERDIYEAFF. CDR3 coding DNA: TGCGCCAGCAGCTTCGCTGAAGAAAGGGACATCTATGAAGCTTTCTTT.

The chain's CDR3 is CASTPRGDTHYEQYF. The CDR3, as DNA: TGTGCCAGTACCCCCCGGGGGGACACTCACTACGAGCAGTACTTC. The V gene is TRBV19, the J gene TRBJ2-7, with D possibly being TRBD2 (7 bases). V lost 7 bases, J lost 3 bases, and 19 bases lay in between. Germline assignment: CDR1 LNHDA and CDR2 SQIVND (reference sequence). The CDR3 runs 15 residues.

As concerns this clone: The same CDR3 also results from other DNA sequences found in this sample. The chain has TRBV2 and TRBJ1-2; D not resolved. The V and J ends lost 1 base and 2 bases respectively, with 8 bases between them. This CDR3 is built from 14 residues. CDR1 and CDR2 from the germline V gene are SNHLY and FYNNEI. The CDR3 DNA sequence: TGTGCCAGCAGTGAAGGAGCGGGGAACTATGGCTACACCTTC. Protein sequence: CASSEGAGNYGYTF. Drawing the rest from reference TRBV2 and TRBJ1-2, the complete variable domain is EPEVTQTPSHQVTQMGQEVILRCVPISNHLYFYWYRQILGQKVEFLVSFYNNEISEKSEIFDDQFSVERPDGSNFTLKIRSTKLEDSAMYFCASSEGAGNYGYTFGSGTRLTVV.

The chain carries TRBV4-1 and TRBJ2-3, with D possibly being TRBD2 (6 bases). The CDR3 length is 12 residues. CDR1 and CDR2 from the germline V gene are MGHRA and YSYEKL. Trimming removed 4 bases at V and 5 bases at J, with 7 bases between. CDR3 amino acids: CASSREEDTQYF. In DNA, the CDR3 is TGCGCCAGCAGCCGGGAGGAAGATACGCAGTATTTT.

The CDR3 reads CASSLGGWPSNQPQHF. The CDR3 nucleotides are TGTGCCAGCAGCTTAGGGGGATGGCCTAGCAATCAGCCCCAGCATTTT. This chain links TRBV7-2 with TRBJ1-5; D gene ambiguous. The CDR3 has 16 residues. With 1 base removed from V and 0 bases from J, the gap between germline ends came to 10 bases. Germline V gene sequence: CDR1 SGHTA, CDR2 FQGNSA.

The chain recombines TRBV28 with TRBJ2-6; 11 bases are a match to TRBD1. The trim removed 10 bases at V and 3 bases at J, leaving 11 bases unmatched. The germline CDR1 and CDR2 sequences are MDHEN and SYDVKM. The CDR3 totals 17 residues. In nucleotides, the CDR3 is TGTGCCACCCGACTTGGACAGGGGGCCCTTGGGGCCAACGTCCTGACTTTC. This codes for CATRLGQGALGANVLTF.

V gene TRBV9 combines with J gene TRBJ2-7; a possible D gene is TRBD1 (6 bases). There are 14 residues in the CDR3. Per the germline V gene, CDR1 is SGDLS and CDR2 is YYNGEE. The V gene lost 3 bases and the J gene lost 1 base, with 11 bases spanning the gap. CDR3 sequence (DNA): TGTGCCAGCAGCGATTTGGACAGTTCCTACGAGCAGTACTTC. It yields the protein CASSDLDSSYEQYF.

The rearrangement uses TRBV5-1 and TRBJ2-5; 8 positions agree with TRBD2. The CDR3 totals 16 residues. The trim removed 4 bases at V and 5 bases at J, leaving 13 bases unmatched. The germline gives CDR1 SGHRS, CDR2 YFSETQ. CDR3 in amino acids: CASSPPSGSGGETQYF. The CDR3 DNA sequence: TGCGCCAGCAGCCCGCCTAGCGGGTCGGGCGGGGAGACCCAGTACTTC.

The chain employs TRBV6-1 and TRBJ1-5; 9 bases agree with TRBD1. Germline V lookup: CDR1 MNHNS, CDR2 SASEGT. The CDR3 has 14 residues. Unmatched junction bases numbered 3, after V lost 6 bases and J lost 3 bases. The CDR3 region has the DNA TGTGCCAGCAGCCGGACAGGGGACAATCAGCCCCAGCATTTT. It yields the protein CASSRTGDNQPQHF.

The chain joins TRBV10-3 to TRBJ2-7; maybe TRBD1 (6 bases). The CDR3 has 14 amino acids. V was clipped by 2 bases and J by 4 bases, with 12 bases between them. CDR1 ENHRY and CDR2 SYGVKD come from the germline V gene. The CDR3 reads CAISEVNRDYEQYF. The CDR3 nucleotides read TGTGCCATCAGTGAGGTAAACAGGGATTACGAGCAGTACTTC.

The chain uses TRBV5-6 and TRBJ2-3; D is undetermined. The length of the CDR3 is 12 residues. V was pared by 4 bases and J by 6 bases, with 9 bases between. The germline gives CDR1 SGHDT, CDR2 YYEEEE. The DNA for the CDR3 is TGTGCCAGCAGCCCCATGGGGGATACGCAGTATTTT. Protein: CASSPMGDTQYF.

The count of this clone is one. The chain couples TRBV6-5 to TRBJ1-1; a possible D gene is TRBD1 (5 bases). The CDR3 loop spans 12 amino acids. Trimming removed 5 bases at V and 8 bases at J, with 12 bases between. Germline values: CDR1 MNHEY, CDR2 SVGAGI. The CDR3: CASSTPGREAFF. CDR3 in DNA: TGTGCCAGCAGTACTCCAGGGAGAGAAGCTTTCTTT.

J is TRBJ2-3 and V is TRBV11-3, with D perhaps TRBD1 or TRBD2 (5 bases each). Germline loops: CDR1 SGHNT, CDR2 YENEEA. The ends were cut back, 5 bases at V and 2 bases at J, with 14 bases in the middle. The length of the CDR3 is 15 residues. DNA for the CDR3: TGTGCCAGCAGCCGGTCCGGGACCCTCACAGATACGCAGTATTTT. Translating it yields CASSRSGTLTDTQYF.

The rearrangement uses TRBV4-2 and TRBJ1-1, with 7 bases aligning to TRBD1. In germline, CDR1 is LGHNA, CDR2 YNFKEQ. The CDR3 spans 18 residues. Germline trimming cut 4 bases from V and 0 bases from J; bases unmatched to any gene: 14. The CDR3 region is CASSPPQGDRSMNTEAFF. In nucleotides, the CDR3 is TGTGCCAGCAGCCCGCCCCAAGGGGACAGAAGCATGAACACTGAAGCTTTCTTT.

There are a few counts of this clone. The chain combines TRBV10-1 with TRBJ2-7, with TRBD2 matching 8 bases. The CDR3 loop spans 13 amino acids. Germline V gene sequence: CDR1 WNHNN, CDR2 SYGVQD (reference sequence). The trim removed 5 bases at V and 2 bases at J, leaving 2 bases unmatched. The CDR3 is CASSSGGTYEQYF. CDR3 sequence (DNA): TGCGCCAGCAGTAGCGGGGGAACCTACGAGCAGTACTTC.

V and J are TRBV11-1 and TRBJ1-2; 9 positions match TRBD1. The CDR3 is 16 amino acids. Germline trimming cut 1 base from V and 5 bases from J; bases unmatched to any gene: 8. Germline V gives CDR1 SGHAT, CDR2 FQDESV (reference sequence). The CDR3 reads CASSLGSGTGRYGYTF. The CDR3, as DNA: TGTGCCAGCAGCTTAGGTAGTGGGACAGGGAGGTATGGCTACACCTTC.

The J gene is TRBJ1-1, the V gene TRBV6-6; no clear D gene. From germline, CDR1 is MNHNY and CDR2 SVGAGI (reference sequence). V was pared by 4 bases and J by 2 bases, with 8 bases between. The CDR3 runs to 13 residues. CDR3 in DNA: TGTGCCAGCAGTTCCATGGCTAACACTGAAGCTTTCTTT. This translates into CASSSMANTEAFF.

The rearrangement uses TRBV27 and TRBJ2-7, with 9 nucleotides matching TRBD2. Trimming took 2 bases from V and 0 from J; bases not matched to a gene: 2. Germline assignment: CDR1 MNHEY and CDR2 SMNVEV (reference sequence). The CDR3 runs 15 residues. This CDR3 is CASSLSGRPSYEQYF. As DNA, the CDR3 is TGTGCCAGCAGTTTAAGCGGGAGGCCCTCCTACGAGCAGTACTTC.

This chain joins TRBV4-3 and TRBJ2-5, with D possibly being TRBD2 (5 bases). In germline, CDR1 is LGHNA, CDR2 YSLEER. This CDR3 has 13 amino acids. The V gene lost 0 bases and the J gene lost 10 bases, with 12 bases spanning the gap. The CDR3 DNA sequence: TGCGCCAGCAGCCAAGAGGGGTCCGGGATCCAGTACTTC. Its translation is CASSQEGSGIQYF.

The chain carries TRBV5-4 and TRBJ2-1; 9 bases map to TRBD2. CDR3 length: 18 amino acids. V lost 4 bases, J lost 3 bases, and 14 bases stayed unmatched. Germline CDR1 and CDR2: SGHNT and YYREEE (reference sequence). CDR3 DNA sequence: TGTGCCAGCAGCCCTGGAGATTTCACTAGCGGGTTCTACAATGAGCAGTTCTTC. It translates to CASSPGDFTSGFYNEQFF. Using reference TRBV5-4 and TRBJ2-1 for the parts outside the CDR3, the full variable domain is ETGVTQSPTHLIKTRGQQVTLRCSSQSGHNTVSWYQQALGQGPQFIFQYYREEENGRGNFPPRFSGLQFPNYSSELNVNALELDDSALYLCASSPGDFTSGFYNEQFFGPGTRLTVL.

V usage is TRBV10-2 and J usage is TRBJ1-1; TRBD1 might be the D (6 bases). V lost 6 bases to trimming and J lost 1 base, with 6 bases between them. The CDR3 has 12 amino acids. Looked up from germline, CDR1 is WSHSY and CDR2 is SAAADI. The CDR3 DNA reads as TGCGCCAGCAGGACAGGGAACACTGAAGCTTTCTTT. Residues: CASRTGNTEAFF.